The clone carrying this T cell receptor (beta chain) was recorded at least ten times. This specimen comes from a study of T cells after yellow fever vaccination. MiXCR, applied by TCRdb to the 5' RACE reads, yields one record per CDR3 protein. The repertoire includes over 300,000 distinct CDR3 sequences, approximately 3.8% of them detected once, and about 25% sits in the top ten. The receptor was derived from a man between 18 and 29 years old who received the YFV17D yellow fever vaccine. Sequenced here: PBMCs, sampled on the day of the yellow fever booster vaccination.

The CDR3 nucleotides are TGCGCCAGCCCACGGGACAGGGGATACTACGAGCAGTACGTC. Residues: CASPRDRGYYEQYV. The chain has TRBV5-1 and TRBJ2-7, with 10 bases aligning to TRBD1. Losses at the gene ends were 7 bases for V and 3 bases for J; bases not matched to a gene: 7. Germline CDR1 is SGHRS and CDR2 is YFSETQ. CDR3 length equals 14 residues.